A single sample is the source of the 5 T cell receptor beta chains below, sequenced in a study of T cells in Graves' hyperthyroidism and ophthalmopathy. Amplified regions were TCR beta CDR3 sequences from RNA transcripts. RT-PCR in the first round (using the HTBI primer set) targeted the TCR CDR3. TCRdb recomputed calls from the multiplex PCR reads with MiXCR, one row per CDR3 protein. The sample contains about 210,000 distinct CDR3 sequences, approximately 17% of which appear only once. The sample taken for sequencing was blood. Receptor source: a man over 45 with Graves' hyperthyroidism.

This clonotype was detected many times. This chain links TRBV11-2 with TRBJ1-1; TRBD1 aligns across 7 bases. In germline, CDR1 is SGHAT, CDR2 FQNNGV. There are 13 residues in the CDR3. The V segment lost 6 bases and the J segment 6 bases; nucleotides outside the gene matches: 7. This chain's CDR3 is CASSFTGTAEAFF. CDR3 nucleotide sequence: TGTGCCAGCAGTTTTACGGGGACAGCTGAAGCTTTCTTT.

This clonotype has ten or more counts. The V gene is TRBV12-3 or TRBV12-4, the J gene TRBJ1-1, with D hard to call. Trimming left V 4 bases short and J 0 bases short, with 15 bases between. This CDR3 has 16 amino acids. In DNA, the CDR3 is TGTGCCAGCAGTTCCTCCTCCGGACGCCTGAACACTGAAGCTTTCTTT. Amino acid sequence: CASSSSSGRLNTEAFF.

The table lists this clonotype with a few counts. A much larger clone differs from this one at a single base, so this may be a read error. The chain employs TRBV11-3 and TRBJ1-1; a weak D match, TRBD1 (5 bases). The length of the CDR3 is 12 residues. The germline V and J ends were trimmed by 1 base and 6 bases, with 6 bases remaining between them. Germline CDR1 reads SGHNT; CDR2 reads YENEEA. The CDR3, as DNA: TGTGCCAGCAGCTTAGGGGACGCTGAAGCTTTCTTT. Translating gives CASSLGDAEAFF.

This clonotype came up many times. V usage is TRBV28 and J usage is TRBJ2-3; 9 nucleotides agree with TRBD2. After removal of 3 bases from V and 6 bases from J, the junction contained 7 bases not matched to a gene. From germline, CDR1 is MDHEN and CDR2 SYDVKM. The CDR3 runs 15 residues. The CDR3 DNA follows: TGTGCCAGCAGTTTTTTGCGGGAGGGCGGGGATACGCAGTATTTT. It encodes CASSFLREGGDTQYF.

The V and J genes are TRBV4-1 and TRBJ1-5; D call uncertain. Germline CDR1 reads MGHRA; CDR2 reads YSYEKL. V lost 1 base and J 5 bases, leaving 6 bases between the germline ends. CDR3 length equals 13 residues. In DNA form, the CDR3 reads TGCGCCAGCAGCCAAGCTCCGTATCAGCCCCAGCATTTT. Its protein product is CASSQAPYQPQHF.